This TCR beta chain appears in the sequencing data of a study of glioma-infiltrating T cells. This clonotype was observed at least ten times. As yet, its antigen is unknown. Deletions cut 0 bases from V and 1 base from J, with 7 bases between. CDR3 length equals 14 residues. Germline V lookup: CDR1 MNHNY, CDR2 SVGAGI (reference sequence). Notes on the study in general: Above-expected tissue-blood divergence occurred in all gliomas, most in low-grade ones.

Using RNA template, CDR3s of TCR alpha and beta were amplified with iRepertoire arm-PCR. TCRdb fed the multiplex PCR reads into MiXCR, producing one record per CDR3 protein. Seen here are 150,000 to 200,000 distinct CDR3 sequences, about 40% observed once, and the top ten hold around 5%. The sequenced sample was glioma tissue, nonneoplastic brain tissue, or PBMCs (not recorded which). The receptor's source is a human donor with low-grade glioma or glioblastoma, undergoing nonglioma brain surgery, or in good health (not recorded which). The chain carries TRBV6-6 and TRBJ2-7; either TRBD1 or TRBD2 may fit D (5 bases each). The CDR3: CASSYSRESYEQYF. For the CDR3, the DNA is TGTGCCAGCAGTTACTCCAGGGAGTCCTACGAGCAGTACTTC.